This T cell receptor (beta chain) was identified in a study of T cells in Graves' hyperthyroidism and ophthalmopathy. Study results and caveats: Within blood appeared most thyroid clonotypes that had expanded above 0.001.

This clonotype occurred many times. No antigen is known for it. Fresh peripheral blood, approximately 10 ml, was the source of the PBMCs. Trimming stripped 8 bases from V and 1 base from J, with 14 bases between. The CDR3 loop spans 14 amino acids. Germline V lookup: CDR1 ENHRY, CDR2 SYGVKD. Amplified TCR beta CDR3 regions derived from RNA transcripts. During a first-round RT-PCR of the TCR CDR3, the HTBI primer set was used. TCRdb reanalysed the multiplex PCR reads using MiXCR and keeps one entry per CDR3 protein. The profile shows about 360,000 distinct CDR3 sequences, around 25% of them singletons. This TCR came from a man aged 50 or older with Graves' hyperthyroidism. The source material was blood. The chain has TRBV10-3 and TRBJ1-1; weak D call: TRBD1 (6 bases). As DNA, the CDR3 is TGTGCCATCGGCAGGGGTTTAGGGAACACTGAAGCTTTCTTT. The encoded protein is CAIGRGLGNTEAFF.